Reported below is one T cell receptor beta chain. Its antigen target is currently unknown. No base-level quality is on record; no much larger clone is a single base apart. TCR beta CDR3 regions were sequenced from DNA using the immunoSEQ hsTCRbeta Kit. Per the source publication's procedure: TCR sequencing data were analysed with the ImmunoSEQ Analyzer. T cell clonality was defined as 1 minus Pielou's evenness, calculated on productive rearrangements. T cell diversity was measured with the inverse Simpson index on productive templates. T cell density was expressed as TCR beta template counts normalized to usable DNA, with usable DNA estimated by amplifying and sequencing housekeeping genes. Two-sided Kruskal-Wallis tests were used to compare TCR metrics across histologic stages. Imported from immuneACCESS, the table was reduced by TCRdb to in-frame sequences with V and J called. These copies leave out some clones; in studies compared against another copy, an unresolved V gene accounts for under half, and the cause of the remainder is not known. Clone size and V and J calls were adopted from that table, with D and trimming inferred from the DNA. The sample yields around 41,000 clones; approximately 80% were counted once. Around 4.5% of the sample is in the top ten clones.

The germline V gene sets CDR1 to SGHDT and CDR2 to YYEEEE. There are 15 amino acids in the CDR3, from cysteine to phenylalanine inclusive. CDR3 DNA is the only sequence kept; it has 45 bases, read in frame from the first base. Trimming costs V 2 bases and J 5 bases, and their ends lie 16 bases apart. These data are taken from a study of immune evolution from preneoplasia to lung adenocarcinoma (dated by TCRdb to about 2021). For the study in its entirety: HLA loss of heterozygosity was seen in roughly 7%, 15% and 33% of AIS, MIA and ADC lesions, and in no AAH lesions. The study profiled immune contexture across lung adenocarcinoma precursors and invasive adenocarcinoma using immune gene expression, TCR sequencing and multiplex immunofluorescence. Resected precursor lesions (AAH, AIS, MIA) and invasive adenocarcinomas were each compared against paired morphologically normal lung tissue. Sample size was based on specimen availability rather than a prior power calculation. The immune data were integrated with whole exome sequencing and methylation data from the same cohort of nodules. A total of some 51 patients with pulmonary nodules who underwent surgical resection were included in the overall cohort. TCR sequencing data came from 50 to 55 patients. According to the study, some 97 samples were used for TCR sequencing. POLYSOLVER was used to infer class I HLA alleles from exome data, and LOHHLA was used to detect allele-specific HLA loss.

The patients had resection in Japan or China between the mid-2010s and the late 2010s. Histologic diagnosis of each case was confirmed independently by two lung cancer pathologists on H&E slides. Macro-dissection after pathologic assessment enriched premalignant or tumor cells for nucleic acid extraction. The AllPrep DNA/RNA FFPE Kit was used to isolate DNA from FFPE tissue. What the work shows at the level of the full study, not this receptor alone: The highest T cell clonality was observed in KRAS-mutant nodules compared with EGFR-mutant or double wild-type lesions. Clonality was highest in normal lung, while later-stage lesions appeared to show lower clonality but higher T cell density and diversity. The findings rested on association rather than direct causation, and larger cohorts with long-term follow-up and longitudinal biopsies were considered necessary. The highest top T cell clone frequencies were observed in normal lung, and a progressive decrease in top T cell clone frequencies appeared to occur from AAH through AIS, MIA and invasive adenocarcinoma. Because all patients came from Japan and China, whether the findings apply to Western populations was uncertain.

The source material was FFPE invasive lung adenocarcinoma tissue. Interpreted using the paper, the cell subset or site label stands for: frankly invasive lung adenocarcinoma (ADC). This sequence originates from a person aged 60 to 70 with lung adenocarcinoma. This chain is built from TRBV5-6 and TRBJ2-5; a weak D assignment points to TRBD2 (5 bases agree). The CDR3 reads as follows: CASSFGPAGVETQYF. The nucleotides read TGTGCCAGCAGCTTTGGTCCTGCCGGGGTTGAGACCCAGTACTTC. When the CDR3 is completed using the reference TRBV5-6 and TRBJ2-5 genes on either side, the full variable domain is DAGVTQSPTHLIKTRGQQVTLRCSPKSGHDTVSWYQQALGQGPQFIFQYYEEEERQRGNFPDRFSGHQFPNYSSELNVNALLLGDSALYLCASSFGPAGVETQYFGPGTRLLVL.